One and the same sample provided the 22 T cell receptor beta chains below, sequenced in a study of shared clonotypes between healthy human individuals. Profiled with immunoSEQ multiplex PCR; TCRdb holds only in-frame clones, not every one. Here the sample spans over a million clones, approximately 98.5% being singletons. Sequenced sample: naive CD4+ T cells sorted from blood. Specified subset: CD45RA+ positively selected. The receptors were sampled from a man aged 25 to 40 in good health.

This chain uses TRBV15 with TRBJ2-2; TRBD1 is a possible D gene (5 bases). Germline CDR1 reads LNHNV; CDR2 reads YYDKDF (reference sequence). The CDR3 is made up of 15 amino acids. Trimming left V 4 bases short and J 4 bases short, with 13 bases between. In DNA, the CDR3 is TGTGCCACCAGCACCAGGGAATCTATCACCGGGGAGCTGTTTTTT. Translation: CATSTRESITGELFF.

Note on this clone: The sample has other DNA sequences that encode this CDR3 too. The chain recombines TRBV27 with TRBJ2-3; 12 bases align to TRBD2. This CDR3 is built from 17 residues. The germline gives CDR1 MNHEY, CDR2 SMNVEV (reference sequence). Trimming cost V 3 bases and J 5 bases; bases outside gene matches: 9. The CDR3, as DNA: TGTGCCAGCAGTTTCACACGACTAGCGGGAGATTTAGATACGCAGTATTTT. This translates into CASSFTRLAGDLDTQYF.

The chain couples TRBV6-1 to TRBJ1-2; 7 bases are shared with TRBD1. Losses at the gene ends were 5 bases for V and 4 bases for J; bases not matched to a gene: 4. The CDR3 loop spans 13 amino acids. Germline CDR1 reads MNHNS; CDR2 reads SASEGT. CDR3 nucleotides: TGTGCCAGCAGTCCCCGGGACAGCTATGGCTACACCTTC. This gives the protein CASSPRDSYGYTF.

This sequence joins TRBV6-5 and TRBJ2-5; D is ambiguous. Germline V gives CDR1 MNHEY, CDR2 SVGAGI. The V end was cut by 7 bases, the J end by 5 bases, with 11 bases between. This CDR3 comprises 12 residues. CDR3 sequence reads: CASNDPGETQYF. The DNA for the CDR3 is TGTGCCAGCAATGACCCCGGCGAGACCCAGTACTTC.

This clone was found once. The CDR3: CASRMAGNYGYTF. For the CDR3, the DNA is TGTGCCAGCAGGATGGCGGGAAACTATGGCTACACCTTC. This chain connects TRBV6-5 to TRBJ1-2, with D uncertain. The V gene lost 6 bases and the J gene lost 2 bases, with 10 bases spanning the gap. Germline V gene sequence: CDR1 MNHEY, CDR2 SVGAGI. The CDR3 runs to 13 residues.

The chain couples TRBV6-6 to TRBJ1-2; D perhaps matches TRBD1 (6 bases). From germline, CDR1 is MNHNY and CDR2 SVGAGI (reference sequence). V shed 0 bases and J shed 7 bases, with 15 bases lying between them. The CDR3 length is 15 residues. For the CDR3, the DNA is TGTGCCAGCAGTTACTCGGTCGGCAGGGGAGGTGGCTACACCTTC. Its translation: CASSYSVGRGGGYTF.

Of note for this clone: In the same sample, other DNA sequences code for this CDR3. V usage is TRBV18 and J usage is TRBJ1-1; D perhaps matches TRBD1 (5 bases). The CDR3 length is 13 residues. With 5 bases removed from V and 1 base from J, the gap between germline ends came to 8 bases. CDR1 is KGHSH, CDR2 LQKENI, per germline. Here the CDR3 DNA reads TGTGCCAGCTCATCAACAGGGAACACTGAAGCTTTCTTT. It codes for CASSSTGNTEAFF.

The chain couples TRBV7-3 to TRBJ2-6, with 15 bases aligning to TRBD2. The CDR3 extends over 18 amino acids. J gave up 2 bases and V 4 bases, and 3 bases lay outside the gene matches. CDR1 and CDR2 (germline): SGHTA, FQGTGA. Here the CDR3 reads CASSSGLAGGPGANVLTF. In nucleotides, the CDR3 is TGTGCCAGCAGCTCTGGACTAGCGGGAGGGCCTGGGGCCAACGTCCTGACTTTC.

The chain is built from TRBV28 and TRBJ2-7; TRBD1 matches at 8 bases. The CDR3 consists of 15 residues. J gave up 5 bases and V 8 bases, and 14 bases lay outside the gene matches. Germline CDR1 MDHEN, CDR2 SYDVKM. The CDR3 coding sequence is TGTGCCAGCCGGACCCTTGACAGGGGCCTCCACGAGCAGTACTTC. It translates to CASRTLDRGLHEQYF.

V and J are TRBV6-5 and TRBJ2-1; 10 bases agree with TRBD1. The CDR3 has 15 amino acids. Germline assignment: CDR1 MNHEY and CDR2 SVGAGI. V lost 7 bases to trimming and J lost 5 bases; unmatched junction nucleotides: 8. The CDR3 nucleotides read TGTGCCAGCAAACAGGGACAGGGGCCCAACAATGAGCAGTTCTTC. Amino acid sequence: CASKQGQGPNNEQFF.

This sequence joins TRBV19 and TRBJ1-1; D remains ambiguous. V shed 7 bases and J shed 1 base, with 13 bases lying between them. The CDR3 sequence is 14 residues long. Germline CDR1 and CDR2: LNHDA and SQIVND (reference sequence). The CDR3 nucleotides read TGTGCCAGTACCGCTCATTACAAGAACACTGAAGCTTTCTTT. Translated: CASTAHYKNTEAFF.

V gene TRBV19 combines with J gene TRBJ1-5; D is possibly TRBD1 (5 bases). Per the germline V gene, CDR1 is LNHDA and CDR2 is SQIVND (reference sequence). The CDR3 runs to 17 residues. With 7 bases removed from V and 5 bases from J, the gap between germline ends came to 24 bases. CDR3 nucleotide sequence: TGTGCCAGTACTCTTACAGGCCTAACCTTTCGAGATCAGCCCCAGCATTTT. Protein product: CASTLTGLTFRDQPQHF.

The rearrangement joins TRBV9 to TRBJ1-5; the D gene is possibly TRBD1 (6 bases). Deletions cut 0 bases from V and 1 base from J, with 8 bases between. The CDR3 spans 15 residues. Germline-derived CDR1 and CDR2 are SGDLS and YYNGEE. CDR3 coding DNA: TGTGCCAGCAGCGTAGGGCAGGGGAGCAATCAGCCCCAGCATTTT. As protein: CASSVGQGSNQPQHF. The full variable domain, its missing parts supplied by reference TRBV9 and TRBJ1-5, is DSGVTQTPKHLITATGQRVTLRCSPRSGDLSVYWYQQSLDQGLQFLIQYYNGEERAKGNILERFSAQQFPDLHSELNLSSLELGDSALYFCASSVGQGSNQPQHFGDGTRLSIL.

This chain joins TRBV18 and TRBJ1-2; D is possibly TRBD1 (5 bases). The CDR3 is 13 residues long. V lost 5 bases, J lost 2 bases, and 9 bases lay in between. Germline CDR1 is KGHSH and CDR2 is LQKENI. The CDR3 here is CASSVTENYGYTF. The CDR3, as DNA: TGTGCCAGCTCAGTGACAGAAAACTATGGCTACACCTTC.

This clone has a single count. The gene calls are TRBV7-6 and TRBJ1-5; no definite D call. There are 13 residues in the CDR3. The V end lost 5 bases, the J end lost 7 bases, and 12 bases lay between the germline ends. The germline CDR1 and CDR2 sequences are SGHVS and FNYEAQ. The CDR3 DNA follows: TGTGCCAGCAGCCAAACGGGTAGGCAGCCCCAGCATTTT. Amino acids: CASSQTGRQPQHF.

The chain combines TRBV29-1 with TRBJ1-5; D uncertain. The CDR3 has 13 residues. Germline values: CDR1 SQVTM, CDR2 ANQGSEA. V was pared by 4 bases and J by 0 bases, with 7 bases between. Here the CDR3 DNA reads TGCAGCGTTGCGGATGATAGCAATCAGCCCCAGCATTTT. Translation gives CSVADDSNQPQHF.

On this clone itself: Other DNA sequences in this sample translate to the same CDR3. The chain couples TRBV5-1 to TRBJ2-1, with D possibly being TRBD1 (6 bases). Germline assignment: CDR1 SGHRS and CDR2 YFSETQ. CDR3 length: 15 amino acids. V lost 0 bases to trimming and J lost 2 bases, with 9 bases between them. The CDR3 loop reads CASSLARGTYNEQFF. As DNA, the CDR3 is TGCGCCAGCAGCTTGGCCAGGGGAACCTACAATGAGCAGTTCTTC.

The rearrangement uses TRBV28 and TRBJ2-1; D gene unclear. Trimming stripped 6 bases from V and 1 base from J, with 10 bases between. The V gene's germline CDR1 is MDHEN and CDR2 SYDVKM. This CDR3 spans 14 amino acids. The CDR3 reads CASSMLGSYNEQFF. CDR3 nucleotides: TGTGCCAGCAGCATGTTGGGGTCCTACAATGAGCAGTTCTTC.

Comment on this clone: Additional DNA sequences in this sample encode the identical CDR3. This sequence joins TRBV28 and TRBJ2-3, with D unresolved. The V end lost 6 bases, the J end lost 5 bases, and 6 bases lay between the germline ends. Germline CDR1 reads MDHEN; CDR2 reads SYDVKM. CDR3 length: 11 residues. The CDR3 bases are TGTGCCAGCAGCCTATTAGATACGCAGTATTTT. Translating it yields CASSLLDTQYF. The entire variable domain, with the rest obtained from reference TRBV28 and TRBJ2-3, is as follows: DVKVTQSSRYLVKRTGEKVFLECVQDMDHENMFWYRQDPGLGLRLIYFSYDVKMKEKGDIPEGYSVSREKKERFSLILESASTNQTSMYLCASSLLDTQYFGPGTRLTVL.

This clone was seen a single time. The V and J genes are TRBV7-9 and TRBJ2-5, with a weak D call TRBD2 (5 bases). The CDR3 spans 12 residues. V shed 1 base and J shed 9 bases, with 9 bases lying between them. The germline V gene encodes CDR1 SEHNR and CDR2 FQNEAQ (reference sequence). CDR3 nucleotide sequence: TGTGCCAGCAGCTTAGAGGAGAGGGCCCAGTACTTC. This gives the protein CASSLEERAQYF.

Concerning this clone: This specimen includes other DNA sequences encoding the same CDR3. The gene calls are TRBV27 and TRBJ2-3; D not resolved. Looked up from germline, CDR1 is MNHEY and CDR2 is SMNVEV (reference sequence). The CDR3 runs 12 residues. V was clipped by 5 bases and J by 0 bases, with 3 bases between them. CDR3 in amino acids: CASSPSTDTQYF. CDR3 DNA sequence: TGTGCCAGCAGTCCAAGCACAGATACGCAGTATTTT.

CDR3 DNA: TGTGCCTGGCAGGGAGCGGTTTACCAAGAGACCCAGTACTTC. Encoded protein: CAWQGAVYQETQYF. V usage is TRBV30 and J usage is TRBJ2-5; perhaps D is TRBD1 or TRBD2 (5 bases each). The V and J ends lost 5 bases and 0 bases respectively, with 13 bases between them. The germline V gene has CDR1 GTSNPN and CDR2 SVGIG (reference sequence). CDR3 length: 14 residues.